Listed here are 26 T cell receptor beta chains from one sample, sequenced in a study of blood T cell repertoires in COVID-19. Measured with immunoSEQ multiplex PCR; TCRdb has only the in-frame clones, and not every one. The sample consists of hundreds of thousands of clones, approximately 88% of them appearing once. The specimen sequenced was peripheral blood. All receptors derive from a man between 60 and 75 years old who had recovered from COVID-19.

The CDR3, as DNA: TGTGCCAGCAGTCAACCGTTCAGGGTAAATACGGACGAGCAGTACTTC. This encodes CASSQPFRVNTDEQYF. The chain is built from TRBV28 and TRBJ2-7; D is perhaps TRBD1 (5 bases). V gave up 5 bases and J gave up 5 bases, with 22 bases separating them. The CDR3 runs to 16 residues. CDR1 MDHEN and CDR2 SYDVKM come from the germline V gene.

The chain combines TRBV19 with TRBJ2-1; TRBD1 agrees at 7 bases. This CDR3 contains 15 residues. Germline CDR1 is LNHDA and CDR2 is SQIVND (reference sequence). After removal of 7 bases from V and 2 bases from J, the junction contained 8 bases not matched to a gene. As DNA, the CDR3 is TGTGCCAGTATTGGTAGGGGACAGACCTACAATGAGCAGTTCTTC. As protein: CASIGRGQTYNEQFF.

The count of this clone is one. The genes are TRBV6-5 and TRBJ2-7, with 10 nucleotides matching TRBD1. V was pared by 4 bases and J by 6 bases, with 3 bases of the junction left unmatched. Germline CDR1 MNHEY, CDR2 SVGAGI. The CDR3 is made up of 13 amino acids. The CDR3 loop reads CASSLTGGGEQYF. CDR3 in DNA: TGTGCCAGCAGTTTGACAGGGGGCGGCGAGCAGTACTTC.

The genes are TRBV6-5 and TRBJ2-7; possible D gene TRBD1, 5 bases. The CDR3 has 13 amino acids. The ends were cut back, 2 bases at V and 4 bases at J, with 9 bases in the middle. Germline assignment: CDR1 MNHEY and CDR2 SVGAGI. CDR3 protein: CASSYGRAYEQYF. The CDR3 coding sequence is TGTGCCAGCAGTTACGGCAGGGCGTACGAGCAGTACTTC.

This clone was found once. The rearrangement links TRBV28 to TRBJ2-6, with 7 bases identical to TRBD1. Germline CDR1 MDHEN, CDR2 SYDVKM. The CDR3 spans 16 residues. Germline trimming cut 8 bases from V and 0 bases from J; bases unmatched to any gene: 7. The CDR3 region has the DNA TGTGCCAGCGAGAGGGACAGTTCCTCTGGGGCCAACGTCCTGACTTTC. Protein: CASERDSSSGANVLTF. The full variable domain, its missing parts supplied by reference TRBV28 and TRBJ2-6, is DVKVTQSSRYLVKRTGEKVFLECVQDMDHENMFWYRQDPGLGLRLIYFSYDVKMKEKGDIPEGYSVSREKKERFSLILESASTNQTSMYLCASERDSSSGANVLTFGAGSRLTVL.

V and J are TRBV20-1 and TRBJ2-1; no clear D gene. Trimming left V 2 bases short and J 6 bases short, with 5 bases between. This CDR3 region has 11 residues. Germline V CDR1 and CDR2: DFQATT, SNEGSKA (reference sequence). CDR3 bases: TGCAGTGCTAGACCCAGCAATGAGCAGTTCTTC. Translated, it gives CSARPSNEQFF.

The V call is TRBV6-5, the J call TRBJ1-2; possible D gene TRBD1, 6 bases. V lost 4 bases, J lost 6 bases, and 18 bases lay in between. This CDR3 has 15 amino acids. Germline V CDR1 and CDR2: MNHEY, SVGAGI. In nucleotides, the CDR3 is TGTGCCAGCAGTTTCCTGAGTCTGGGGGCGGATGGCTACACCTTC. Translated: CASSFLSLGADGYTF.

The chain is built from TRBV6-2 or TRBV6-3 and TRBJ2-2, with TRBD2 identical over 9 bases. Germline values: CDR1 MNHEY, CDR2 SVGEGT. The CDR3 runs to 16 residues. V lost 6 bases and J lost 1; bases outside the gene matches: 6. The CDR3 nucleotides are TGTGCCAGCAGCCAAGCTAGCGGGGTGAACACCGGGGAGCTGTTTTTT. Its translation: CASSQASGVNTGELFF.

The CDR3 DNA reads as TGCGCCAGCAGCTTGGACACCTACGAGCAGTACTTC. Its translation: CASSLDTYEQYF. The chain employs TRBV5-1 and TRBJ2-7; no firm D call. The CDR3 contains 12 residues. The V gene lost 0 bases and the J gene lost 2 bases, with 3 bases spanning the gap. Germline V gene sequence: CDR1 SGHRS, CDR2 YFSETQ.

This clone showed up just once. The V and J genes are TRBV19 and TRBJ1-6; 9 positions match TRBD1. This CDR3 spans 15 amino acids. Losses at the gene ends were 5 bases for V and 10 bases for J; bases not matched to a gene: 9. CDR1 is LNHDA and CDR2 is SQIVND in the germline V gene (reference sequence). DNA for the CDR3: TGTGCCAGTAGTCCACAGGGGGCGATGGGCTCACCCCTCCACTTT. Translation: CASSPQGAMGSPLHF.

The chain carries TRBV5-4 and TRBJ2-5; weak D call: TRBD1 (8 bases). The CDR3 consists of 15 residues. Germline V lookup: CDR1 SGHNT, CDR2 YYREEE (reference sequence). V was pared by 2 bases and J by 0 bases, with 11 bases between. The CDR3 loop reads CASSLQGGYQETQYF. The CDR3 DNA follows: TGTGCCAGCAGCTTACAGGGGGGGTACCAAGAGACCCAGTACTTC.

The chain carries TRBV7-6 and TRBJ2-3; TRBD2 matches at 14 bases. This CDR3 has 17 amino acids. J was trimmed by 3 bases and V by 5 bases; bases with no gene match: 7. CDR1 and CDR2 (germline): SGHVS, FNYEAQ. CDR3 residues: CASSPLTSGRATDTQYF. CDR3 bases: TGTGCCAGCAGCCCGCTGACTAGCGGGAGGGCAACAGATACGCAGTATTTT.

This rearrangement joins TRBV5-1 to TRBJ1-1; possible D gene TRBD1, 5 bases. CDR3 size: 13 residues. The germline V and J ends were trimmed by 1 base and 5 bases, with 9 bases remaining between them. Germline-derived CDR1 and CDR2 are SGHRS and YFSETQ. The CDR3 nucleotides read TGCGCCAGCAGCTTGCAGGGATCGACTGAAGCTTTCTTT. Encoded protein: CASSLQGSTEAFF.

V usage is TRBV18 and J usage is TRBJ2-3; D is unresolved. The CDR3 has 14 amino acids. Trimming removed 8 bases from V and 4 bases from J, with 16 bases in between. Germline lookup yields CDR1 KGHSH and CDR2 LQKENI. The CDR3 region has the DNA TGTGCCAGCCACGGAGACTCCGGCGCAGATACGCAGTATTTT. Translated: CASHGDSGADTQYF. The entire variable domain, with the rest obtained from reference TRBV18 and TRBJ2-3, is as follows: NAGVMQNPRHLVRRRGQEARLRCSPMKGHSHVYWYRQLPEEGLKFMVYLQKENIIDESGMPKERFSAEFPKEGPSILRIQQVVRGDSAAYFCASHGDSGADTQYFGPGTRLTVL.

The V gene is TRBV5-4, the J gene TRBJ2-5, with 9 bases fitting TRBD2. The V and J ends lost 0 bases and 2 bases, in that order; junction bases with no gene match: 5. There are 16 residues in the CDR3. Germline V lookup: CDR1 SGHNT, CDR2 YYREEE (reference sequence). CDR3 in amino acids: CASSLAPAGGQETQYF. Here the CDR3 DNA reads TGTGCCAGCAGCTTGGCTCCCGCGGGGGGGCAAGAGACCCAGTACTTC. Together with reference TRBV5-4 and TRBJ2-5, the CDR3 gives the full variable domain: ETGVTQSPTHLIKTRGQQVTLRCSSQSGHNTVSWYQQALGQGPQFIFQYYREEENGRGNFPPRFSGLQFPNYSSELNVNALELDDSALYLCASSLAPAGGQETQYFGPGTRLLVL.

V usage is TRBV5-8 and J usage is TRBJ2-5, with TRBD2 matching over 7 bases. CDR1 is SGHTS, CDR2 YDEGEE, per germline. This CDR3 comprises 13 residues. Trimming at V came to 4 bases and at J to 5 bases, leaving 5 bases not matched to a gene. The CDR3 coding sequence is TGTGCCAGCAGCCAGGGACTACGGGAGACCCAGTACTTC. Its protein is CASSQGLRETQYF. Using reference TRBV5-8 and TRBJ2-5 for the parts outside the CDR3, the full variable domain is EAGVTQSPTHLIKTRGQQATLRCSPISGHTSVYWYQQALGLGLQFLLWYDEGEERNRGNFPPRFSGRQFPNYSSELNVNALELEDSALYLCASSQGLRETQYFGPGTRLLVL.

The chain is built from TRBV5-6 and TRBJ1-5; 11 nucleotides line up with TRBD1. Trimming at V came to 6 bases and at J to 7 bases, leaving 12 bases not matched to a gene. The CDR3 runs 16 residues. Germline assignment: CDR1 SGHDT and CDR2 YYEEEE. The CDR3: CASTLGGTGGGQPQHF. The CDR3 nucleotides read TGTGCCAGCACCCTTGGTGGGACAGGGGGTGGACAGCCCCAGCATTTT. The full variable domain, with the rest looked up from reference TRBV5-6 and TRBJ1-5, is DAGVTQSPTHLIKTRGQQVTLRCSPKSGHDTVSWYQQALGQGPQFIFQYYEEEERQRGNFPDRFSGHQFPNYSSELNVNALLLGDSALYLCASTLGGTGGGQPQHFGDGTRLSIL.

The chain uses TRBV7-2 and TRBJ1-1; D may be TRBD1 (5 bases). From germline, CDR1 is SGHTA and CDR2 FQGNSA. This CDR3 region has 14 residues. Trimming took off 1 base at V and 7 bases at J, with 13 bases between the two ends. The CDR3 spells CASSLEGRGSEAFF. As DNA, the CDR3 is TGTGCCAGCAGCTTAGAGGGGCGCGGTAGTGAAGCTTTCTTT.

This sequence joins TRBV21-1 and TRBJ2-7; TRBD1 is the table's D call and was not checked against the DNA. TRBV21-1 is recorded as a pseudogene. The CDR3 spans 16 residues. The CDR3 DNA follows: TGTGCCAGCAGCTTGGGGTGGACAGGGGGATTCTACGAGCAGTACTTC. Translation: CASSLGWTGGFYEQYF.

This clone was picked up a small number of times. The CDR3 DNA sequence: TGTGCCAGCAGTGTCCGAATAGCGGGAGGGAGCTCCTACGAGCAGTACTTC. It yields the protein CASSVRIAGGSSYEQYF. The genes are TRBV6-1 and TRBJ2-7; 11 bases agree with TRBD2. CDR3 length: 17 residues. Germline V gene lookup returns CDR1 MNHNS and CDR2 SASEGT. The V and J ends lost 4 bases and 0 bases, in that order; junction bases with no gene match: 8.

Only one count was recorded for this clone. The chain combines TRBV18 with TRBJ2-6, with a possible D match to TRBD1 (5 bases). CDR3 length: 16 amino acids. V lost 6 bases and J lost 0, with 12 bases in between. Germline lookup yields CDR1 KGHSH and CDR2 LQKENI. As DNA, the CDR3 is TGTGCCAGCTCCCGGACATCAAGCTCTGGGGCCAACGTCCTGACTTTC. This translates into CASSRTSSSGANVLTF.

The V gene is TRBV15, the J gene TRBJ2-7; no reliable D call. V was cut by 0 bases and J by 2 bases, with 5 bases left in between. This CDR3 contains 13 residues. The V gene's germline CDR1 is LNHNV and CDR2 YYDKDF (reference sequence). CDR3 DNA sequence: TGTGCCACCAGCAGAGATCCAGCCTACGAGCAGTACTTC. Encoded protein: CATSRDPAYEQYF.

This clone was observed a few times. The rearrangement joins TRBV28 to TRBJ2-1; 10 bases map to TRBD2. The junction had 9 bases not matched to a gene; V was cut back by 5 bases and J by 5 bases. This CDR3 contains 16 residues. Germline CDR1 reads MDHEN; CDR2 reads SYDVKM. CDR3 sequence: CASSLPGTSEHNEQFF. DNA for the CDR3: TGTGCCAGCAGTCTACCCGGGACTAGCGAACACAATGAGCAGTTCTTC.

The V and J genes are TRBV6-2 or TRBV6-3 and TRBJ2-2; possible D gene TRBD1, 6 bases. The V gene lost 4 bases and the J gene lost 6 bases, with 9 bases spanning the gap. This CDR3 contains 13 residues. Germline lookup yields CDR1 MNHEY and CDR2 SVGEGT. The CDR3 loop reads CASSLQGPGELFF. The CDR3, as DNA: TGTGCCAGCAGTTTGCAGGGGCCCGGGGAGCTGTTTTTT.

This chain links TRBV19 with TRBJ1-1; D is undetermined. Trimming left V 7 bases short and J 1 base short, with 19 bases between. CDR1 is LNHDA, CDR2 SQIVND, per germline (reference sequence). The CDR3 has 16 amino acids. The CDR3 spells CASTSVGAIGNTEAFF. The CDR3 DNA reads as TGTGCCAGTACCTCGGTCGGAGCGATCGGGAACACTGAAGCTTTCTTT.

The V gene is TRBV27, the J gene TRBJ1-1; D not certain. Germline V lookup: CDR1 MNHEY, CDR2 SMNVEV (reference sequence). V was clipped by 5 bases and J by 0 bases, with 7 bases between them. This CDR3 has 13 amino acids. The CDR3 sequence is CASSEGLNTEAFF. CDR3 nucleotides: TGTGCCAGCAGTGAGGGCCTGAACACTGAAGCTTTCTTT.